These T cell receptor beta chains were read from a single sample in a study of CD8 T cells in ankylosing spondylitis. TCRdb independently ran MiXCR on the 5' RACE reads; one entry per CDR3 protein. The sample has 250,000 to 300,000 distinct CDR3 sequences; 20% are singletons. The source material was blood, either unsorted or a sorted T cell fraction (not recorded which). The receptors here all came from a male donor with ankylosing spondylitis or in good health (not recorded which). Both conserved end residues are part of each CDR3. A D gene is named only where the DNA matches it firmly. Where a row states a size, it is once, few, many or the class of an expanded clone; other rows omit it.

D	size	V	J	CDR3	DNA
-	-	TRBV7-9	TRBJ2-4	CASSLVINIQYF	TGTGCCAGCAGCTTAGTGATAAACATTCAGTACTTC
-	-	TRBV20-1	TRBJ2-3	CSARDSGGAWAQYF	TGCAGTGCTAGAGATTCAGGGGGGGCCTGGGCGCAGTATTTT
TRBD1	-	TRBV16	TRBJ1-5	CASSQRGQGSQPQHF	TGTGCCAGCAGCCAACGGGGACAGGGAAGTCAGCCCCAGCATTTT
-	few	TRBV18	TRBJ1-1	CASSPGGGAEAFF	TGTGCCAGCTCACCAGGGGGAGGGGCTGAAGCTTTCTTT
TRBD2	-	TRBV29-1	TRBJ2-2	CSVEDPLAGGELFF	TGCAGCGTTGAAGATCCTCTAGCGGGAGGGGAGCTGTTTTTT
-	-	TRBV7-9	TRBJ2-4	CASSLGAGMTKNIQYF	TGTGCCAGCAGCTTAGGTGCAGGGATGACCAAAAACATTCAGTACTTC
TRBD1	-	TRBV5-1	TRBJ2-3	CASSWTGPSTDTQYF	TGCGCCAGCAGCTGGACAGGGCCCAGCACAGATACGCAGTATTTT
TRBD2	few	TRBV20-1	TRBJ2-5	CSARRPGLAGQETQYF	TGCAGTGCTAGACGCCCTGGACTAGCGGGCCAAGAGACCCAGTACTTC
TRBD2	few	TRBV7-9	TRBJ2-3	CASFSGTSVPDTQYF	TGTGCCAGCTTCTCCGGGACTAGCGTACCAGATACGCAGTATTTT
TRBD2	-	TRBV20-1	TRBJ2-3	CGAPRAGGGTDTQYF	TGCGGTGCTCCCCGAGCGGGAGGGGGCACAGATACGCAGTATTTT
-	-	TRBV25-1	TRBJ1-2	CASSEWKGIGYGYTF	TGTGCCAGCAGTGAATGGAAAGGGATAGGCTATGGCTACACCTTC
TRBD1	many	TRBV2	TRBJ2-5	CASRTGEETQYF	TGTGCCAGCAGGACAGGGGAAGAGACCCAGTACTTC
-	-	TRBV7-8	TRBJ1-2	CASSPTARIGYGYTF	TGTGCCAGCAGCCCCACGGCAAGGATCGGCTATGGCTACACCTTC
TRBD2	many	TRBV20-1	TRBJ2-3	CSAREFLAGYTDTQYF	TGCAGTGCTAGAGAATTTTTAGCGGGGTACACAGATACGCAGTATTTT
TRBD1	many	TRBV6-1	TRBJ2-3	CASSLQTGPDTQYF	TGTGCCAGCAGTCTGCAGACAGGGCCAGATACGCAGTATTTT
-	-	TRBV3-1	TRBJ2-5	CASMSGIQETQYF	TGTGCCAGCATGAGCGGAATCCAAGAGACCCAGTACTTC
-	-	TRBV10-3	TRBJ2-1	CAIRGPGQEQFF	TGTGCCATCAGGGGGCCCGGACAGGAGCAGTTCTTC
-	-	TRBV5-1	TRBJ1-6	CASSLLVDSPLHF	TGCGCCAGCAGCTTGTTGGTGGATTCACCCCTCCACTTT
TRBD2	-	TRBV24-1	TRBJ2-5	CATSDLGLAGGLETQYF	TGTGCCACCAGTGATTTGGGCCTAGCGGGAGGGCTTGAGACCCAGTACTTC
-	-	TRBV12-3/TRBV12-4	TRBJ1-5	CACSKGRKNQPQHF	TGTGCCTGCAGTAAAGGACGGAAAAATCAGCCCCAGCATTTT
-	-	TRBV10-3	TRBJ1-2	CAISTSPIRGYTF	TGTGCCATCAGTACCAGCCCCATTCGTGGCTACACCTTC
TRBD2	-	TRBV12-3/TRBV12-4	TRBJ2-5	CASSASSGGPQETQYF	TGTGCCAGCAGTGCCTCGAGCGGGGGGCCCCAAGAGACCCAGTACTTC
-	few	TRBV5-1	TRBJ1-1	CASSLDVGLNTEAFF	TGCGCCAGCAGCTTGGATGTGGGGCTAAACACTGAAGCTTTCTTT
TRBD2	-	TRBV5-1	TRBJ2-1	CASSFSGGTHNEQFF	TGCGCCAGCAGCTTTAGCGGGGGGACCCACAATGAGCAGTTCTTC
-	many	TRBV29-1	TRBJ2-1	CSVYFGNEQFF	TGCAGCGTTTACTTCGGTAATGAGCAGTTCTTC
-	-	TRBV12-3/TRBV12-4	TRBJ1-4	CASSFADANEKLFF	TGTGCCAGCAGTTTTGCCGACGCGAATGAAAAACTGTTTTTT
-	few	TRBV7-9	TRBJ2-5	CASSLVGRNQTQYF	TGTGCCAGCAGCTTAGTAGGGCGTAATCAGACCCAGTACTTC
-	few	TRBV5-1	TRBJ2-1	CASRWGDARANEQFF	TGCGCCAGCAGGTGGGGGGACGCCCGGGCTAATGAGCAGTTCTTC
TRBD1	few	TRBV9	TRBJ1-3	CASSAGQGDLSGNTIYF	TGTGCCAGCAGCGCCGGACAGGGGGACCTCTCTGGAAACACCATATATTTT
TRBD2	few	TRBV5-6	TRBJ2-2	CAGRENDTGELFF	TGTGCCGGGCGGGAGAACGACACCGGGGAGCTGTTTTTT
-	many	TRBV7-2	TRBJ1-1	CASSLDAYTEAFF	TGTGCCAGCAGCTTAGACGCCTACACTGAAGCTTTCTTT
TRBD2	-	TRBV7-3	TRBJ2-1	CASSLMGLKGLAGEVDEQFF	TGTGCCAGCAGCTTAATGGGGCTAAAGGGGCTAGCGGGAGAAGTTGATGAGCAGTTCTTC
TRBD1	-	TRBV11-2	TRBJ1-3	CASSPSPWTGPHSSSGNTIYF	TGTGCCAGCAGCCCTAGCCCATGGACAGGCCCTCACTCGAGCTCTGGAAACACCATATATTTT
TRBD2	few	TRBV3-1	TRBJ2-3	CASSQTSGGRDTQYF	TGTGCCAGCAGCCAGACTAGCGGGGGTAGAGATACGCAGTATTTT
-	many	TRBV29-1	TRBJ1-1	CSVAGAEAFF	TGCAGCGTTGCAGGGGCTGAAGCTTTCTTT
-	many	TRBV12-3/TRBV12-4	TRBJ2-3	CASSLLYSWTHTDTQYF	TGTGCCAGCAGTTTACTGTACAGCTGGACTCACACAGATACGCAGTATTTT
-	few	TRBV15	TRBJ2-1	CATSRIGNSYNEQFF	TGTGCCACCAGCAGAATCGGAAATTCCTACAATGAGCAGTTCTTC
TRBD1	-	TRBV5-1	TRBJ1-5	CASSWGQGANQPQHF	TGCGCCAGCAGCTGGGGACAGGGTGCCAATCAGCCCCAGCATTTT
TRBD1	-	TRBV3-1	TRBJ1-1	CASSQSGGLTEAFF	TGTGCCAGCAGTCAGTCAGGGGGCCTAACTGAAGCTTTCTTT
-	many	TRBV15	TRBJ1-1	CATSRDRKMNTEAFF	TGTGCCACCAGCAGAGATCGTAAAATGAACACTGAAGCTTTCTTT
TRBD1	-	TRBV9	TRBJ2-3	CASSRTGDLTDTQYF	TGTGCCAGCAGCCGGACAGGGGACCTCACAGATACGCAGTATTTT